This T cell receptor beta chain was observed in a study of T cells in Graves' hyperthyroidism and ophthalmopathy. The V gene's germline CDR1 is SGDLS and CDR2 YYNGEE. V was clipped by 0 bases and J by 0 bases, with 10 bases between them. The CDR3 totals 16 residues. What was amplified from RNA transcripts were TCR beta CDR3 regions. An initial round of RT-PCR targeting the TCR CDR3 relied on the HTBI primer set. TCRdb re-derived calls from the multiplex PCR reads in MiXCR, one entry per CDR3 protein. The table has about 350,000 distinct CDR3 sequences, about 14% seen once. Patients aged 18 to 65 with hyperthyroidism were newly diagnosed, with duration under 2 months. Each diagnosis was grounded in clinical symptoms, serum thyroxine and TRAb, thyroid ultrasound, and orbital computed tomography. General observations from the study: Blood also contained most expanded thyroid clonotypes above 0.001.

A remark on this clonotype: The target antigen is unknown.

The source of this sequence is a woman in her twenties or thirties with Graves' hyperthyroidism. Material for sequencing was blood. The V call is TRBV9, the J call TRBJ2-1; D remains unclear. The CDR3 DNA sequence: TGTGCCAGCAGCGTAGCCCCTGGGCCCTCCTACAATGAGCAGTTCTTC. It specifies CASSVAPGPSYNEQFF.